These T cell receptor beta chains were read from a single sample in a study of brain T cells in children with intractable seizures. The table came from immunoSEQ multiplex PCR; TCRdb's copy has only in-frame clones and leaves some out. Of about 340,000 clones in the sample, roughly 92% were seen once. The sequenced sample was peripheral blood, obtained around 5 months after surgery. The receptors shown here come from a boy under three years old with tuberous sclerosis and intractable seizures. Each CDR3 is given with its conserved first and last residue. Fields, in order: CDR3 length, D gene, clone size, V gene, J gene, CDR3 protein, CDR3 DNA. The D gene is left open where the match is weak. The size entry is marked missing in some rows and otherwise reads once, few, many or a size class.

>13|TRBD2|NA|TRBV10-3|TRBJ2-1
CAIRLADYNEQFF
TGTGCCATCAGACTAGCGGACTACAATGAGCAGTTCTTC
>13|NA|NA|TRBV27|TRBJ2-7
CASSNDRSYEQYF
TGTGCCAGCAGTAATGACCGATCCTACGAGCAGTACTTC
>14|NA|NA|TRBV7-9|TRBJ1-1
CASSLARTHTEAFF
TGTGCCAGCAGCTTAGCCAGGACCCACACTGAAGCTTTCTTT
>15|NA|NA|TRBV6-5|TRBJ1-4
CASSNRGRFNEKLFF
TGTGCCAGCTCCAACCGAGGACGGTTCAATGAAAAACTGTTTTTT
>15|TRBD2|NA|TRBV6-1|TRBJ2-1
CASSDLREDYNEQFF
TGTGCCAGCAGTGATCTGCGGGAGGACTACAATGAGCAGTTCTTC
>15|TRBD2|NA|TRBV6-1|TRBJ2-7
CASSEERGTPYEQYF
TGTGCCAGCAGTGAAGAGCGGGGGACCCCATACGAGCAGTACTTC
>15|TRBD1|NA|TRBV29-1|TRBJ1-2
CSAYAVEGGSYGYTF
TGCAGCGCCTACGCGGTAGAAGGGGGCAGCTATGGCTACACCTTC
>14|NA|NA|TRBV20-1|TRBJ2-2
CSASPYSNTGELFF
TGCAGTGCTAGTCCCTACTCGAACACCGGGGAGCTGTTTTTT
>14|TRBD2|NA|TRBV29-1|TRBJ2-1
CSVGKLAGLNEQFF
TGCAGCGTTGGAAAACTAGCGGGACTCAATGAGCAGTTCTTC
>16|NA|NA|TRBV3-1/TRBV3-2|TRBJ2-1
CASSEYPLRSYNEQFF
TGTGCCAGCAGCGAATACCCTCTCCGTAGTTACAATGAGCAGTTCTTC
>13|TRBD1|once|TRBV11-2|TRBJ1-2
CASSRTGRHGYTF
TGTGCCAGCAGCCGGACAGGGAGGCATGGCTACACCTTC
>16|NA|NA|TRBV5-1|TRBJ2-1
CASSLDVGLARNEQFF
TGCGCCAGCAGCTTGGACGTAGGGCTAGCTCGCAATGAGCAGTTCTTC
>12|NA|once|TRBV3-1/TRBV3-2|TRBJ1-2
CASSQGQYGYTF
TGTGCCAGCAGCCAAGGCCAATATGGCTACACCTTC